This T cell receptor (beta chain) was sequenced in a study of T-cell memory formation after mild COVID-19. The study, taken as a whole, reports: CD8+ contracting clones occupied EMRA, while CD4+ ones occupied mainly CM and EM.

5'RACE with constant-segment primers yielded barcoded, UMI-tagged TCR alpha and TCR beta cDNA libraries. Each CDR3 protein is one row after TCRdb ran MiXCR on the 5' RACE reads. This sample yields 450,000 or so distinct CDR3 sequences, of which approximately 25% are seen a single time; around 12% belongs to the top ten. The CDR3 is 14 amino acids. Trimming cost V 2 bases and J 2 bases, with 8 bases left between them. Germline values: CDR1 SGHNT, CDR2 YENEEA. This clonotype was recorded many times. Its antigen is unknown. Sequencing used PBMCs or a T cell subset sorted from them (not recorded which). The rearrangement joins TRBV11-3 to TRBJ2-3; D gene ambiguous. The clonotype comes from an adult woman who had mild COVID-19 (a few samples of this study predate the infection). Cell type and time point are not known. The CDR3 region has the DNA TGTGCCAGCAGCTTAAACTGGTTCACAGATACGCAGTATTTT. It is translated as CASSLNWFTDTQYF.